This entry describes one T cell receptor beta chain. The clone's antigen remains unknown. No much larger clonotype is one base removed from it; base qualities were not supplied. This sample was included in a study of blood T cell repertoires in COVID-19 (TCRdb year 2020). For the wider study: Samples covering the acute and convalescent phases of COVID-19 were provided by collaborators in the United States, Italy and Spain. The prospective study material was composed of cDNA or gDNA derived from T cells, B-cell-depleted T cells, or PBMCs. Deeply sampled blood TCRbeta repertoires from subjects exposed to, actively infected with, or recovered from COVID-19 were included in the dataset. The repertoires were released in a freely available public database intended as a resource for research on the immune response to SARS-CoV-2. The samples were drawn from two sources: the first 160 participants of the ongoing ImmuneRACE study, and 1,254 subjects contributed by 6 global collaborators. The sample metadata nearly always contained a de-identified subject ID, COVID-19 status, age in years and sex. Where HLA class I and class II types were available, the types were taken from metadata supplied by the sample provider, not from assay-based typing.

The immunoSEQ Assay, a bias-controlled multiplex PCR, was used to amplify TCRbeta CDR3 regions from genomic DNA. In the source study's methods: The number of nucleated cells in each sample was estimated by amplification of reference gene primers within the assay. Sequence reads were collapsed and filtered to measure the absolute abundance of every unique TCRbeta CDR3 rearrangement. For each sample, productive Simpson clonality was calculated by taking the square root of Simpson's diversity index across productive rearrangements. TCRdb stores this immuneACCESS table with in-frame sequences only. Part of the clones is absent; in the studies checked, under half of the shortfall reflects unresolved V genes, and no reason is known for the rest. The V and J calls and clone size were taken over from that table, and D and trimming were inferred from the DNA. This sample has 300,000 or so clones in its table, and over 80% of those were observed once. The ten largest clones take up around 4.1% of the sample.

Whole blood was collected in K2EDTA tubes by collaborating institutions according to the institutions' own protocols. Collaborator samples were shipped for TCRbeta analysis as frozen whole blood, isolated PBMCs, or DNA extracted from either sample type. Broad study findings and their caveats: The quantity of clinical and demographic metadata differed by source and by participant and was supplied without curation.

Sequencing was done on a sample of peripheral blood. This clonotype was sampled from a woman between 50 and 59 years old with active or convalescent COVID-19.

The base sequence is TGTGCCAGCAGCTTCCTGCTAGCCGGTGAGCAGTTCTTC. It codes for CASSFLLAGEQFF. This receptor chain uses TRBV11-2 and TRBJ2-1; matching of 5 bases hints at TRBD2 as the D gene. Based on the germline V gene, the CDR1 and CDR2 sequences are SGHAT and FQNNGV. Between the V and J ends, shortened by 3 bases and 9 bases respectively, the junction contains 12 bases. The CDR3 spans 13 residues, from the cysteine through the phenylalanine. Only the CDR3 DNA stays, 39 bases, in frame from base 1. Beyond the CDR3, the reference TRBV11-2 and TRBJ2-1 genes provide the residues; the full variable domain reads: EAGVAQSPRYKIIEKRQSVAFWCNPISGHATLYWYQQILGQGPKLLIQFQNNGVVDDSQLPKDRFSAERLKGVDSTLKIQPAKLEDSAVYLCASSFLLAGEQFFGPGTRLTVL.